Each of the 2 T cell receptor beta chains below was sequenced from the same sample in a study of blood T cell repertoires in COVID-19. TCRdb keeps only in-frame clones here, not all; method: immunoSEQ multiplex PCR. The sample holds a few hundred thousand clones, about nine tenths seen once. The sample consisted of peripheral blood. These receptor sequences come from a woman aged 25 to 45 with active or convalescent COVID-19.

The V gene is TRBV4-3, the J gene TRBJ2-1; TRBD2 matches at 8 bases. The germline V gene encodes CDR1 LGHNA and CDR2 YSLEER. The CDR3 loop spans 14 amino acids. The J segment lost 5 bases and the V segment lost 0 bases, leaving 0 bases of the junction unmatched. For the CDR3, the DNA is TGCGCCAGCAGCCAAGAACTAGCGGACAATGAGCAGTTCTTC. This gives the protein CASSQELADNEQFF.

The genes are TRBV6-2 or TRBV6-3 and TRBJ2-1, with TRBD1 matching 8 bases. The length of the CDR3 is 15 residues. The J segment lost 0 bases and the V segment lost 6 bases, leaving 4 bases of the junction unmatched. Per the germline V gene, CDR1 is MNHEY and CDR2 is SVGEGT. DNA of the CDR3: TGTGCCAGCAGCCGGGACAGGAGCTCCTACAATGAGCAGTTCTTC. It codes for CASSRDRSSYNEQFF.